The 3 T cell receptor beta chains below were found in one sample sequenced in a study of graft-versus-host responses after intestinal transplantation. No antigens are known for them. Using immunoSEQ multiplex PCR, the repertoire was profiled, and TCRdb retains in-frame clones only, with some absent. The sample records 55,000 to 85,000 clones, 89% being singletons. Material: unstimulated CD8+ T cells sorted from spleen or lymph node cells, obtained before intestinal transplant. These receptors were obtained from a human donor who received an intestinal transplant.

V usage is TRBV5-5 and J usage is TRBJ1-2, with 10 bases identical to TRBD1. Per the germline V gene, CDR1 is SGHKS and CDR2 is YYEKEE (reference sequence). V trimming: 3 bases; J trimming: 4 bases; junction bases outside the gene matches: 6. The CDR3 runs to 15 residues. CDR3 sequence reads: CASSYPWDRGYGYTF. Written as DNA, the CDR3 is TGTGCCAGCAGCTATCCATGGGACAGGGGCTATGGCTACACCTTC.

This clone has a single count. The chain joins TRBV6-1 to TRBJ1-4; no reliable D call. CDR3 size: 13 residues. V lost 7 bases, J lost 8 bases, and 14 bases lay in between. Germline loops: CDR1 MNHNS, CDR2 SASEGT. DNA for the CDR3: TGTGCCAGCACTCGGCAATCTAGGGAAAAACTGTTTTTT. Its translation: CASTRQSREKLFF.

V and J are TRBV27 and TRBJ2-1, with 7 nucleotides matching TRBD1. Germline values: CDR1 MNHEY, CDR2 SMNVEV (reference sequence). J gave up 10 bases and V 0 bases, and 12 bases lay outside the gene matches. The CDR3 consists of 16 residues. In DNA, the CDR3 is TGTGCCAGCAGTTTATCTACAGGGGCGCAGATCTGGGAGCAGTTCTTC. It codes for CASSLSTGAQIWEQFF.